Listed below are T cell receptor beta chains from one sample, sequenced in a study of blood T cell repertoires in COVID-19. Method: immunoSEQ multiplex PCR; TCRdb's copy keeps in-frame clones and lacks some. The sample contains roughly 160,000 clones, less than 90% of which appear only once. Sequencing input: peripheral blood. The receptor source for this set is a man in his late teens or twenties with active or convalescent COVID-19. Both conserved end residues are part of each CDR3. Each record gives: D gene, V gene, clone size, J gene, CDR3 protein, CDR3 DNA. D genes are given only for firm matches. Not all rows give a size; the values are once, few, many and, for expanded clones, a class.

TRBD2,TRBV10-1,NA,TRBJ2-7,CAPRPGTSGRGMDEQYF,TGCGCCCCACGTCCCGGGACTAGCGGGAGGGGAATGGACGAGCAGTACTTC
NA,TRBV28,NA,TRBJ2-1,CASRSDYNEQFF,TGTGCCAGCCGTAGCGATTACAATGAGCAGTTCTTC
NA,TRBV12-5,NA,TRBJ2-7,CASGLSSKAVASTYEQYF,TGTGCTAGTGGTTTGTCCTCGAAGGCAGTAGCTTCTACCTACGAGCAGTACTTC
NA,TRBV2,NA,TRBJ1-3,CASGRGGNTIYF,TGTGCCAGCGGAAGAGGGGGAAACACCATATATTTT
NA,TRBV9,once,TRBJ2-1,CASSVDIPEREQFF,TGTGCCAGCAGCGTAGACATCCCGGAGCGGGAGCAGTTCTTC
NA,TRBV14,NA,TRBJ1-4,CASSQNRDILYEKLFF,TGTGCCAGCAGCCAGAACCGGGACATTTTATACGAAAAACTGTTTTTT
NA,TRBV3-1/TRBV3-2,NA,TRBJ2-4,CASSQDPSGPKNIQYF,TGTGCCAGCAGCCAAGACCCAAGCGGACCCAAAAACATTCAGTACTTC
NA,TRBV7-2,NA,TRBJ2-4,CASSLALAKNIQYF,TGTGCCAGCAGCTTAGCACTAGCCAAAAACATTCAGTACTTC
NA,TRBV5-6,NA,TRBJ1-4,CASSLSGGTNEKLFF,TGTGCCAGCAGCTTGTCAGGAGGGACTAATGAAAAACTGTTTTTT
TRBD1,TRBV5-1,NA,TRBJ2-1,CASSLGVYRTGKVDTYNEQFF,TGCGCCAGCAGCTTGGGCGTTTACCGGACAGGAAAGGTTGATACCTACAATGAGCAGTTCTTC
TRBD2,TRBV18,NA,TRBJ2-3,CASSPSSSGKADTQYF,TGTGCCAGCTCACCATCATCTAGCGGGAAGGCAGATACGCAGTATTTT
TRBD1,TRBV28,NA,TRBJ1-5,CASTPTGVGNQPQHF,TGTGCCAGCACCCCGACAGGGGTAGGCAATCAGCCCCAGCATTTT
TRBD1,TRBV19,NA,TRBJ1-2,CASSIALIGQGRGYTF,TGTGCCAGTAGTATCGCCCTAATTGGACAGGGCCGTGGCTACACCTTC
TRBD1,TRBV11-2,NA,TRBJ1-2,CASSYPDRAYYGYTF,TGTGCCAGCAGCTACCCGGACAGGGCCTACTATGGCTACACCTTC
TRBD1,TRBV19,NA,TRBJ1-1,CASSPGTALNTEAFF,TGTGCCAGTAGCCCGGGGACAGCCCTTAACACTGAAGCTTTCTTT
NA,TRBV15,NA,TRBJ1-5,CATSRARGNQPQHF,TGTGCCACCAGCAGGGCCAGGGGCAATCAGCCCCAGCATTTT
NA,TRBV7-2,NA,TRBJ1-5,CASSLSRGSNQPQHF,TGTGCCAGCAGCTTAAGCAGGGGCAGCAATCAGCCCCAGCATTTT
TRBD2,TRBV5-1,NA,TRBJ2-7,CASSQGTSGGAQYF,TGCGCCAGCAGCCAGGGGACTAGCGGGGGGGCCCAGTACTTC
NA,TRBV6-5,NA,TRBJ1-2,CASRLGSGYHGYTF,TGTGCCAGCAGATTAGGTTCGGGATATCATGGCTACACCTTC
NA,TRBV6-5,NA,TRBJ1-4,CASRDLREGEKLFF,TGTGCCAGCAGGGATCTTAGGGAGGGGGAAAAACTGTTTTTT
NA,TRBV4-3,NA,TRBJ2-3,CASSQGGGVGTDTQYF,TGCGCCAGCAGCCAAGGCGGAGGGGTGGGCACAGATACGCAGTATTTT
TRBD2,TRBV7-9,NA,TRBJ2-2,CASSLNTGGMNTGELFF,TGTGCCAGCAGCTTAAACACGGGGGGGATGAACACCGGGGAGCTGTTTTTT
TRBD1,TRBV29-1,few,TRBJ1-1,CSVVPGQFEAFF,TGCAGCGTTGTCCCGGGACAGTTTGAAGCTTTCTTT
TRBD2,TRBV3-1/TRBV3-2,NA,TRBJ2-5,CASSQLQSGKETQYF,TGTGCCAGCAGCCAACTCCAAAGCGGGAAAGAGACCCAGTACTTC
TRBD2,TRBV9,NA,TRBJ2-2,CASSRRTSGSPGELFF,TGTGCCAGCAGCAGACGGACTAGCGGGAGTCCCGGGGAGCTGTTTTTT
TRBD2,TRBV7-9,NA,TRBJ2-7,CASSSGTSGYEQYF,TGTGCCAGCAGCTCCGGGACTAGCGGCTACGAGCAGTACTTC
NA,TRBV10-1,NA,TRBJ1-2,CASSPGGGDGYTF,TGCGCCAGCAGCCCGGGGGGCGGTGATGGCTACACCTTC
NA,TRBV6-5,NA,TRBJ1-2,CASSRRRAQGYTF,TGTGCCAGCAGCCGCCGGAGGGCGCAGGGCTACACCTTC
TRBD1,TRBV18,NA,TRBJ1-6,CASSTTGGNSPLHF,TGTGCCAGCTCAACGACAGGGGGCAATTCACCCCTCCACTTT
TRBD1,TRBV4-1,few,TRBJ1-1,CASSRKTDPGDRGTEAFF,TGCGCCAGCAGCCGCAAGACTGACCCAGGAGACAGGGGCACTGAAGCTTTCTTT
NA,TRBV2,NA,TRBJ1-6,CASSERVQYNSPLHF,TGTGCCAGCAGTGAGAGGGTTCAGTATAATTCACCCCTCCACTTT
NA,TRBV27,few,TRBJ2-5,CASSLGLPSGTQYF,TGTGCCAGCAGTTTGGGACTCCCGTCGGGGACCCAGTACTTC
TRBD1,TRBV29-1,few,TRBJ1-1,CSVYRGPSTEAFF,TGCAGCGTCTACAGGGGGCCAAGCACTGAAGCTTTCTTT
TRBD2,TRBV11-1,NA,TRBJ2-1,CASSHPGLAGYNEQFF,TGTGCCAGCAGCCACCCTGGACTAGCGGGATACAATGAGCAGTTCTTC
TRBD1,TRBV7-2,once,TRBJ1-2,CASSLVGSRQGVGYTF,TGTGCCAGCAGCTTAGTAGGTTCTAGACAGGGAGTTGGCTACACCTTC